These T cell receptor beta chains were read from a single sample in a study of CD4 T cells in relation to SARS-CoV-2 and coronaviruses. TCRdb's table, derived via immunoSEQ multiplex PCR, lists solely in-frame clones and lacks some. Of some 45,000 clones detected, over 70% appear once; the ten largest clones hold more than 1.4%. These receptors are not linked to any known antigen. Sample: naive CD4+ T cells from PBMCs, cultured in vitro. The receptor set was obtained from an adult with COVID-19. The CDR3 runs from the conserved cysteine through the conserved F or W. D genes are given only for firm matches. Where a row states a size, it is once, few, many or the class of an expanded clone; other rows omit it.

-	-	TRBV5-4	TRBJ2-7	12	CASSLGLDEQYF	TGTGCCAGCAGTTTAGGCCTTGACGAGCAGTACTTC
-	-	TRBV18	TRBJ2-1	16	CASSPPKGSSYNEQFF	TGTGCCAGCTCACCACCGAAAGGGAGCTCCTACAATGAGCAGTTCTTC
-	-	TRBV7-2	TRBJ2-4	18	CASSLVLRGRLAKNIQYF	TGTGCCAGCAGCTTAGTACTAAGGGGTCGTTTAGCCAAAAACATTCAGTACTTC
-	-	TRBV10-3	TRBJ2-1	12	CAIGVVHNEQFF	TGTGCCATCGGGGTCGTTCACAATGAGCAGTTCTTC
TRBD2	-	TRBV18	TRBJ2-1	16	CASSRGGGRTYNEQFF	TGTGCCAGCTCACGAGGTGGCGGGAGAACCTACAATGAGCAGTTCTTC
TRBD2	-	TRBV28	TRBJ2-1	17	CASSLGGGGGRAQEQFF	TGTGCCAGCAGTTTAGGAGGTGGTGGCGGGAGGGCCCAGGAGCAGTTCTTC
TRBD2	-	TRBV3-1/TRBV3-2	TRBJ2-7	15	CASTRGGTRSDEQYF	TGTGCCAGCACCCGGGGGGGGACACGGTCAGACGAGCAGTACTTC
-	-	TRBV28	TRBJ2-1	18	CASRADAGTPIAYNEQFF	TGTGCCAGCAGAGCGGATGCGGGGACCCCCATCGCCTACAATGAGCAGTTCTTC
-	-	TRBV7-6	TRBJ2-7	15	CASSSTRTLNYEQYF	TGTGCCAGCAGCTCAACCCGGACGCTCAACTACGAGCAGTACTTC
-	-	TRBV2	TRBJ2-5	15	CASSGRRQEKETQYF	TGTGCCAGCAGTGGGCGGCGACAGGAAAAAGAGACCCAGTACTTC
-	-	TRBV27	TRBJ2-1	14	CASSLRGTPNEQFF	TGTGCCAGCAGTTTACGCGGGACCCCCAATGAGCAGTTCTTC
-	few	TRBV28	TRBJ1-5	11	CASHSNQPQHF	TGTGCCAGCCATAGCAATCAGCCCCAGCATTTT
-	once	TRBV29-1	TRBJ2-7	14	CSVAGRGRAYEQYF	TGCAGCGTTGCCGGGCGGGGAAGAGCCTACGAGCAGTACTTC
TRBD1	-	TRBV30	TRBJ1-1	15	CAWTGQGRMNTEAFF	TGTGCCTGGACAGGACAGGGGAGAATGAACACTGAAGCTTTCTTT
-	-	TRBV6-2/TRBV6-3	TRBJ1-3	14	CASSYTTTRNTIYF	TGTGCCAGCAGTTACACCACCACCCGGAACACCATATATTTT
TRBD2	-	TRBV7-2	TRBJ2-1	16	CASSFRTSGDLREQFF	TGTGCCAGCAGTTTTCGGACTAGCGGGGACCTGAGGGAGCAGTTCTTC
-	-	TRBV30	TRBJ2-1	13	CALKSGVYNEQFF	TGTGCCTTAAAAAGCGGAGTTTACAATGAGCAGTTCTTC
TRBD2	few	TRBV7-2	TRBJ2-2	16	CASREASGMNTGELFF	TGTGCCAGCAGGGAGGCTAGCGGTATGAACACCGGGGAGCTGTTTTTT
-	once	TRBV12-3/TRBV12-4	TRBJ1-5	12	CASSQLNQPQHF	TGTGCCAGCAGTCAACTTAATCAGCCCCAGCATTTT
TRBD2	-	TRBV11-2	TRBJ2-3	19	CASSFPGLAGGVYTDTQYF	TGTGCCAGCAGCTTCCCGGGACTAGCGGGGGGAGTTTACACAGATACGCAGTATTTT
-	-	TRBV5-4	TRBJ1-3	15	CASSMQGSGGNTIYF	TGTGCCAGCAGCATGCAGGGATCCGGAGGGAACACCATATATTTT
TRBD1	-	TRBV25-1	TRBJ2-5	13	CASSPSDRAPQYF	TGTGCCAGCAGCCCCTCCGACAGGGCTCCCCAGTACTTC
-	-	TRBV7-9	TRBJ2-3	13	CASSRLDTDTQYF	TGTGCCAGCAGCCGTCTCGACACAGATACGCAGTATTTT
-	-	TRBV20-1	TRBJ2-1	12	CSASEGANEQFF	TGCAGTGCTAGTGAAGGAGCGAATGAGCAGTTCTTC